There are many counts of the clone carrying this T cell receptor beta chain. Researchers prepared the TCRbeta library using unique molecular identifiers, the study reports. Each CDR3 protein is one row after TCRdb ran MiXCR on the PCR reads. The data show some 8,000 distinct CDR3 sequences, about 32% seen once. The V and J ends lost 0 bases and 9 bases respectively, with 15 bases between them. Germline CDR1 is MGHRA and CDR2 is YSYEKL. CDR3 length: 15 amino acids. The data were taken from a study of T-cell reconstitution after alpha-beta-depleted transplantation in children. The receptor comes from a boy in the first two years of life who had a stem cell transplant for SCID, so the T cells may come from the graft donor. Sequencing was performed on peripheral blood, taken 60 days after TCRalphabeta/CD19-depleted stem cell transplant. V usage is TRBV4-1 and J usage is TRBJ1-5; no definite D call. CDR3 residues: CASSQELKYEGPQHF. CDR3 nucleotide sequence: TGCGCCAGCAGCCAAGAGTTAAAATATGAGGGGCCCCAGCATTTT.